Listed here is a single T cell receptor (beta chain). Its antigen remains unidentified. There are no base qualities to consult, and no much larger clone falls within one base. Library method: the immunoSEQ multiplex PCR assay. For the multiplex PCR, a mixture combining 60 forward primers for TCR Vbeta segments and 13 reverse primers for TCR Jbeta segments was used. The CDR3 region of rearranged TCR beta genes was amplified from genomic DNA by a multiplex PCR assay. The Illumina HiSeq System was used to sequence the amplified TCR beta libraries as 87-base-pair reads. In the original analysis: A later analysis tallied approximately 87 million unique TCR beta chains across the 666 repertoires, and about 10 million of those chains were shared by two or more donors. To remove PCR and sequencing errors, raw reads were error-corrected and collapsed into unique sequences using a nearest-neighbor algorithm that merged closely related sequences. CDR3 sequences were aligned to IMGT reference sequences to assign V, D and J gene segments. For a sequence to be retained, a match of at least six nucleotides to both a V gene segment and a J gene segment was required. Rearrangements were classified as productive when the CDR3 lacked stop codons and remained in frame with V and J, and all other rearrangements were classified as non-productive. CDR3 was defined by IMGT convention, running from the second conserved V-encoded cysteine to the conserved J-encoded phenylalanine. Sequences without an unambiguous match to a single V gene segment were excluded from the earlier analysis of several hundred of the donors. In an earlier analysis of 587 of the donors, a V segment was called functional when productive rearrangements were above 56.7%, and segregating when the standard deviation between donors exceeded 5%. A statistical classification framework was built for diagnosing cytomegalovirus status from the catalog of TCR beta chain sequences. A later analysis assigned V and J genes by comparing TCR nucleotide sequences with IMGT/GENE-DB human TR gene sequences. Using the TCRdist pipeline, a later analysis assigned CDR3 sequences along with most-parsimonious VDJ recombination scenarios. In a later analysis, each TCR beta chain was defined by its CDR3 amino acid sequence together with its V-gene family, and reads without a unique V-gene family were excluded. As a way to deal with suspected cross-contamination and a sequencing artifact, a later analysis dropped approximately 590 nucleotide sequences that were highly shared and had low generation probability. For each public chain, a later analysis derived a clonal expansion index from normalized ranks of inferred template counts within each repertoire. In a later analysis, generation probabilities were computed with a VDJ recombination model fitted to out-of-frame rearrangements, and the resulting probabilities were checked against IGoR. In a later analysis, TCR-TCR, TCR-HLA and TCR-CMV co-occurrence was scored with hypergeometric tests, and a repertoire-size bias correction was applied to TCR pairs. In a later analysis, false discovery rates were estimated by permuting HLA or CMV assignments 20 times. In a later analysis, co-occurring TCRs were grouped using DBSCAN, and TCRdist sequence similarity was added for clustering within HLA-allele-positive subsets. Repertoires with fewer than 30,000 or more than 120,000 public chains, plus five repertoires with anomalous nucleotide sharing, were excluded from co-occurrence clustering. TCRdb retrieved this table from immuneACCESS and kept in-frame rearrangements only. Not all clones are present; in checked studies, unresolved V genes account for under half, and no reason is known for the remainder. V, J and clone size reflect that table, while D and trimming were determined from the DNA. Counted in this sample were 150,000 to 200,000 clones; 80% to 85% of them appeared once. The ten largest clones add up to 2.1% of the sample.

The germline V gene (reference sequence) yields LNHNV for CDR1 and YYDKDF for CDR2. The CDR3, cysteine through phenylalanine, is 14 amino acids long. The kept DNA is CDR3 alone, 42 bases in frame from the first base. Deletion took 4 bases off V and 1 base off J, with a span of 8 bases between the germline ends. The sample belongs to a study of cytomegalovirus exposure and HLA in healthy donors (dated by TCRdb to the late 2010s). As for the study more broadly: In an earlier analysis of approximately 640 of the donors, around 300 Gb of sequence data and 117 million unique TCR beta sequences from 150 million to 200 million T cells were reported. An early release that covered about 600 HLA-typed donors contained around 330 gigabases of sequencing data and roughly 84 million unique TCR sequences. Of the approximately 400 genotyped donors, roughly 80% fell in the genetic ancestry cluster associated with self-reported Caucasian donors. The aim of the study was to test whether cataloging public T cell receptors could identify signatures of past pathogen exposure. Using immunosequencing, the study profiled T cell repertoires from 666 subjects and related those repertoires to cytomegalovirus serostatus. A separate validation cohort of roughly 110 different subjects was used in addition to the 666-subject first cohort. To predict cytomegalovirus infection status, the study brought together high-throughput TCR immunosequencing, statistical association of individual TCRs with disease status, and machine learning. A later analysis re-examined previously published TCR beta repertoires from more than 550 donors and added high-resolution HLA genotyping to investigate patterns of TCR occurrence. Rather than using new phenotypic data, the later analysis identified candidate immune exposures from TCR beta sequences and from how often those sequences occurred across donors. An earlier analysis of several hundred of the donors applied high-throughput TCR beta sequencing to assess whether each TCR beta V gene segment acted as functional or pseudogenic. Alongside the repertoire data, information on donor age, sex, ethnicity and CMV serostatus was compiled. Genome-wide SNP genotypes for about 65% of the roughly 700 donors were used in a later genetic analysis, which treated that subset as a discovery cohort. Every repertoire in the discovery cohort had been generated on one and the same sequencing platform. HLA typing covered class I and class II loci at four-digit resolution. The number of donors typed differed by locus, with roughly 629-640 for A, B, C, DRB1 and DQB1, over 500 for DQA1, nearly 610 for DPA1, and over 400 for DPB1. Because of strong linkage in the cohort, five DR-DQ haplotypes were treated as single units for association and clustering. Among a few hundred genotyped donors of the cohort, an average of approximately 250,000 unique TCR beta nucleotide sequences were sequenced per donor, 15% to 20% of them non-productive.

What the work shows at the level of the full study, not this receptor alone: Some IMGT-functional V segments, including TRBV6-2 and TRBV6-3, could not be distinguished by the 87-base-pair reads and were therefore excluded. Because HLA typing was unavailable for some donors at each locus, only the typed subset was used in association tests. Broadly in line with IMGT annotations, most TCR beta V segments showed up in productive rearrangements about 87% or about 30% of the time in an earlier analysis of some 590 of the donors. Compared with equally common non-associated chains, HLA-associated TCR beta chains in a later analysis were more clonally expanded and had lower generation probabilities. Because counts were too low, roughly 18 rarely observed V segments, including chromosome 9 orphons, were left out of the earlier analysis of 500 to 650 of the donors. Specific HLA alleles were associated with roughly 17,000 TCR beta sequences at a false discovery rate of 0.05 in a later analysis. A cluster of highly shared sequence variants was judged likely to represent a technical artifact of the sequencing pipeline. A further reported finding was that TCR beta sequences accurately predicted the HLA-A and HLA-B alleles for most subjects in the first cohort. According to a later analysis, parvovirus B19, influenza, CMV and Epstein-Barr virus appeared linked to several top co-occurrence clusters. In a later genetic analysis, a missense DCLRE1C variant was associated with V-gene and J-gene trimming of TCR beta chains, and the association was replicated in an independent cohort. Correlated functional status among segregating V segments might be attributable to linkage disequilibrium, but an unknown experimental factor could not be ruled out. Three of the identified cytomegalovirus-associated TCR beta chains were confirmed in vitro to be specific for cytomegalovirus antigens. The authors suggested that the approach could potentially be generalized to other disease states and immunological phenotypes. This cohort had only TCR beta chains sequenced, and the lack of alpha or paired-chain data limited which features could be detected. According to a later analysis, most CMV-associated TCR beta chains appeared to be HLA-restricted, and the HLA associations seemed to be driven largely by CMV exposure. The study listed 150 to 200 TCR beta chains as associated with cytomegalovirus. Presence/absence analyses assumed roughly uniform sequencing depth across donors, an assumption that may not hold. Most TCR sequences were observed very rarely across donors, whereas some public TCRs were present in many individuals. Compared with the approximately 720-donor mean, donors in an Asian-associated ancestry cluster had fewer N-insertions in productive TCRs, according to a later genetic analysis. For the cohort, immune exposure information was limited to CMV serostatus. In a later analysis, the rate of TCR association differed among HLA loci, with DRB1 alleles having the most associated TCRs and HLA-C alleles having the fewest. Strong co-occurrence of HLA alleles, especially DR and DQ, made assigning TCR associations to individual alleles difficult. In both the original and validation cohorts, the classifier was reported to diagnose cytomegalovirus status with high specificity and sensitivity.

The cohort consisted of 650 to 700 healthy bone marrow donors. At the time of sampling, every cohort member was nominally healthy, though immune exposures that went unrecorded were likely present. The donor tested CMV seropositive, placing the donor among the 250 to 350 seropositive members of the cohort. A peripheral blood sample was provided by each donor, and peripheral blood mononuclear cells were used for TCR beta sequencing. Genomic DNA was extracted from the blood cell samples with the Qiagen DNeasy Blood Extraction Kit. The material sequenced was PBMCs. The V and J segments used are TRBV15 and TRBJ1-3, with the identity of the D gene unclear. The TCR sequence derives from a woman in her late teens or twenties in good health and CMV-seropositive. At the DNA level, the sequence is TGTGCCACCAGCAACATGGCATCTGGAAACACCATATATTTT. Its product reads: CATSNMASGNTIYF.